The text below deals with one TCR beta chain. The CDR3 covers 14 residues. The germline V gene encodes CDR1 SGHVS and CDR2 FNYEAQ. Trimming stripped 1 base from V and 5 bases from J, with 9 bases between. Time point: peripheral blood 6 weeks after treatment start. This sample is part of a study of PD-L1 blockade in urothelial cancer. Overall study: Median blood clonality was roughly 0.088, with 86,000 or so unique TCRs.

The investigators introduced synthetic TCR analog templates into each PCR as spikes. This table comes from immunoSEQ multiplex PCR, and its TCRdb copy is limited to in-frame clones, with some not included. The repertoire holds under 55,000 clones, with 82% as singletons. The chain has TRBV7-6 and TRBJ2-1, with TRBD2 as a possible D gene (6 bases). This clonotype was obtained from a man aged 55 to 70 with urothelial cancer. Sample: PBMCs, taken around atezolizumab (anti-PD-L1) treatment. The CDR3 DNA is TGTGCCAGCAGCTTAGTTTCGGGGGACAATGAGCAGTTCTTC. Translated: CASSLVSGDNEQFF.